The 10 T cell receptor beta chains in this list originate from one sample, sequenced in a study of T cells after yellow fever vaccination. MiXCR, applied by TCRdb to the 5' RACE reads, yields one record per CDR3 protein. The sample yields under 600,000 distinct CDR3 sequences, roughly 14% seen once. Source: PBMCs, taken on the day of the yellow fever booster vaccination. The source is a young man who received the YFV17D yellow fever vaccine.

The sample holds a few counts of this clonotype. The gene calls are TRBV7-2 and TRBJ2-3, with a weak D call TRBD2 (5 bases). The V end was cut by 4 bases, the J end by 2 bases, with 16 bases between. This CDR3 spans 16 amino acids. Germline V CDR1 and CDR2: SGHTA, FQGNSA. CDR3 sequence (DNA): TGTGCCAGCAGCTACGCGGGTTCTAGGGCCACAGATACGCAGTATTTT. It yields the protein CASSYAGSRATDTQYF. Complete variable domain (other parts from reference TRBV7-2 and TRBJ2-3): GAGVSQSPSNKVTEKGKDVELRCDPISGHTALYWYRQSLGQGLEFLIYFQGNSAPDKSGLPSDRFSAERTGGSVSTLTIQRTQQEDSAVYLCASSYAGSRATDTQYFGPGTRLTVL.

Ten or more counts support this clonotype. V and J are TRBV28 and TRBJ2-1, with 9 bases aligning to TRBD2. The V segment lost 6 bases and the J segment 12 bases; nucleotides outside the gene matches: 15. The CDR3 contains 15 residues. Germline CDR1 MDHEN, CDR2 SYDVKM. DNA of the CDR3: TGTGCCAGCAGCCCTGTCGGGGAGCGGGAGGATGGGCAGTTCTTC. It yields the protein CASSPVGEREDGQFF. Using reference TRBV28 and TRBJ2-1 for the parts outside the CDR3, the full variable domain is DVKVTQSSRYLVKRTGEKVFLECVQDMDHENMFWYRQDPGLGLRLIYFSYDVKMKEKGDIPEGYSVSREKKERFSLILESASTNQTSMYLCASSPVGEREDGQFFGPGTRLTVL.

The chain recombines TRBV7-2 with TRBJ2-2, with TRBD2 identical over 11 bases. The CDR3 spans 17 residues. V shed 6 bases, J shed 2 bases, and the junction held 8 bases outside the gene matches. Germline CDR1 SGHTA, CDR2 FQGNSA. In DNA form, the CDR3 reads TGTGCCAGCAGACCTATTACTAGCGGGAGAAACACCGGGGAGCTGTTTTTT. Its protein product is CASRPITSGRNTGELFF.

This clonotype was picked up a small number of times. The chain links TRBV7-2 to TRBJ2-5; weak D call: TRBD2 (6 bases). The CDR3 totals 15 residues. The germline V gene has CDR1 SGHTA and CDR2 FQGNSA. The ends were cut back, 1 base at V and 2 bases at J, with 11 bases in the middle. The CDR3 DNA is TGTGCCAGCAGCTTAGGAGAGACTAGACAAGAGACCCAGTACTTC. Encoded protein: CASSLGETRQETQYF.

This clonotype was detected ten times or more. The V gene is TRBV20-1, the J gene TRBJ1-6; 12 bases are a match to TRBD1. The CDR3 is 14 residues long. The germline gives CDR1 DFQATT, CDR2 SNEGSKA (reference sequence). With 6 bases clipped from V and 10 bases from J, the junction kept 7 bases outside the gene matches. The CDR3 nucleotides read TGCAGTGCGCACGGGACAGGGGGCAGGTCACCCCTCCACTTT. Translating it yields CSAHGTGGRSPLHF.

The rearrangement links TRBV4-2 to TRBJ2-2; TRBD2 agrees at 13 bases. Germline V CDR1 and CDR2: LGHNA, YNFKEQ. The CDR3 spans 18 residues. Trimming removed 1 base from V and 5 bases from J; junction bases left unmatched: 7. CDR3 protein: CASSQGPLAGGRTGELFF. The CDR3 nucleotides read TGTGCCAGCAGCCAAGGACCACTAGCGGGAGGGAGGACCGGGGAGCTGTTTTTT.

The CDR3 bases are TGTGCCAGCAGCTTAAGCCGCAATTACTATGGCTACACCTTC. Translating it yields CASSLSRNYYGYTF. This sequence joins TRBV7-2 and TRBJ1-2; D unresolved. Trimming took off 2 bases at V and 3 bases at J, with 10 bases between the two ends. Germline V CDR1 and CDR2: SGHTA, FQGNSA. This CDR3 has 14 amino acids.

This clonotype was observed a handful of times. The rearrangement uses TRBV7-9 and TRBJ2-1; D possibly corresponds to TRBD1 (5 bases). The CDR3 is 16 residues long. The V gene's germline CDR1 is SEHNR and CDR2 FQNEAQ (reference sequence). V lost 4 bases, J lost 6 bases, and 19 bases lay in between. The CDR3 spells CASSSMGPTSFNEQFF. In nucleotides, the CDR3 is TGTGCCAGCAGCTCGATGGGGCCTACATCTTTCAATGAGCAGTTCTTC.

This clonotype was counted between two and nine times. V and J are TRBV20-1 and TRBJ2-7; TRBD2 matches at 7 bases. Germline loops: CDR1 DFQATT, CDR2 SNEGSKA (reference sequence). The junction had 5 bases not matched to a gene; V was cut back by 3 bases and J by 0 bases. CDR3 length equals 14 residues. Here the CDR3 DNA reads TGCAGTGCTAGTCGGCTAGCGGTCTCCTACGAGCAGTACTTC. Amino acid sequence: CSASRLAVSYEQYF.

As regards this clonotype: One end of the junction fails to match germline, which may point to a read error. CDR3 nucleotides: TGCTGTGCTAGACTAGCGGGAGCCCCTACCGAGCAGTACTTC. Protein product: CCARLAGAPTEQYF. The genes are TRBV20-1 and TRBJ2-7, with 12 positions matching TRBD2. This CDR3 has 14 residues. Looked up from germline, CDR1 is DFQATT and CDR2 is SNEGSKA (reference sequence).